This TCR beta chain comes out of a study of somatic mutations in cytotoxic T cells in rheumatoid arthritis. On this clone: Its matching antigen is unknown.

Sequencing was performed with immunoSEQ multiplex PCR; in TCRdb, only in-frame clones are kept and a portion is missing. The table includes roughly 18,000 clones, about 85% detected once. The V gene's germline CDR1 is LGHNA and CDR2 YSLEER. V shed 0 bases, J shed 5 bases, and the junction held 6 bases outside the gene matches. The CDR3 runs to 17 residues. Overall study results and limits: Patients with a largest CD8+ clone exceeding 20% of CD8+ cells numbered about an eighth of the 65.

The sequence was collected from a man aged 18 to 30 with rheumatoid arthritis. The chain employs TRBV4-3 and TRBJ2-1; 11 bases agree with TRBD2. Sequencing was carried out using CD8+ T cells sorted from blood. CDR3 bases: TGCGCCAGCAGCCAAGATCGAGCACTAGCGGGGGACAATGAGCAGTTCTTC. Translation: CASSQDRALAGDNEQFF.